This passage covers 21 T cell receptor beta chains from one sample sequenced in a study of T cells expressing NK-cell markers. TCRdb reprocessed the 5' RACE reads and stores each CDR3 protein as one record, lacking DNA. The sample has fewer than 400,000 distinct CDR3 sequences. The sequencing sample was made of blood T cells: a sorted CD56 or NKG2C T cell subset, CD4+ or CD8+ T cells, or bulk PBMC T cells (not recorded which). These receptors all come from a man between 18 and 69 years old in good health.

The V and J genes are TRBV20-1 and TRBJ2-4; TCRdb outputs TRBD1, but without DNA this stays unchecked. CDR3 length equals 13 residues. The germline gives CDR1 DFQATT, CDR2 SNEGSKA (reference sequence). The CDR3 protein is CSARQGQGGIQYF.

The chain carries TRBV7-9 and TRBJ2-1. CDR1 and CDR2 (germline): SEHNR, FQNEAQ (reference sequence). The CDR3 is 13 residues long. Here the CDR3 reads CASSTDHNNEQFF.

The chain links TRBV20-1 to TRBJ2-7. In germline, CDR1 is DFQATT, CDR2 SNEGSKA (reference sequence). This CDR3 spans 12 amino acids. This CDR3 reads CSAIGPKPEQYF.

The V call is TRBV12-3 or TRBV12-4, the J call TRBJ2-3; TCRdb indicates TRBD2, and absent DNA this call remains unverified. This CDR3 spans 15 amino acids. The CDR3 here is CASSFYSGSTDTQYF.

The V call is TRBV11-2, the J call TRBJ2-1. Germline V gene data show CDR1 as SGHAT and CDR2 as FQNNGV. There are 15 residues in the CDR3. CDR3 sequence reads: CASSLATQRYNEQFF. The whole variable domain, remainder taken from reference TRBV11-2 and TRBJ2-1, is EAGVAQSPRYKIIEKRQSVAFWCNPISGHATLYWYQQILGQGPKLLIQFQNNGVVDDSQLPKDRFSAERLKGVDSTLKIQPAKLEDSAVYLCASSLATQRYNEQFFGPGTRLTVL.

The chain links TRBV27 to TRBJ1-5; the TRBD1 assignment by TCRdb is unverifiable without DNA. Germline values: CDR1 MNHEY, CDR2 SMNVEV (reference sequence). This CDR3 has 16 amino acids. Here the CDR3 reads CASSLYWGPANQPQHF.

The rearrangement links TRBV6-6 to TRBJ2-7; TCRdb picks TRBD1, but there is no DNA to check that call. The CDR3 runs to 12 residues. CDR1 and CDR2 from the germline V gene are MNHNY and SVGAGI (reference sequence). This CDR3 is CAAAGGSYEQYF.

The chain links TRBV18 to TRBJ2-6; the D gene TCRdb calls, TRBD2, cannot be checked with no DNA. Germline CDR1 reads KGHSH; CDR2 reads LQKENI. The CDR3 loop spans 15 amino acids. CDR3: CASSPRASGANVLTF. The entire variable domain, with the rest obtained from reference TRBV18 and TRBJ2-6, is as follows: NAGVMQNPRHLVRRRGQEARLRCSPMKGHSHVYWYRQLPEEGLKFMVYLQKENIIDESGMPKERFSAEFPKEGPSILRIQQVVRGDSAAYFCASSPRASGANVLTFGAGSRLTVL.

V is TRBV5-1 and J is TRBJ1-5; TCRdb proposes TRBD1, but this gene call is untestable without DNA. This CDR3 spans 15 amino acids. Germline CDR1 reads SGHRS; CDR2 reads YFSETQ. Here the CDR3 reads CASSLRGSPNQPQHF.

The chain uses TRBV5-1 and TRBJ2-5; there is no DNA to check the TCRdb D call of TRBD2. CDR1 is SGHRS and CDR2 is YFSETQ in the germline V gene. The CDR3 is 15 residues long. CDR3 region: CASTRRASGGEAQYF.

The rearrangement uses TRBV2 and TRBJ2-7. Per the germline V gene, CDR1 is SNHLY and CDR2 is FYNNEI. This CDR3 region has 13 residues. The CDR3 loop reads CASERQNSYEQYF.

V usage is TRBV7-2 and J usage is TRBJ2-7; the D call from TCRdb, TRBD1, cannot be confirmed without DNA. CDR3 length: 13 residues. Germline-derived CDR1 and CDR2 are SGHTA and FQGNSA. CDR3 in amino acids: CASRQGGAYEQYF. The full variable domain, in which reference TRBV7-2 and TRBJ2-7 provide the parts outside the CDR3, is GAGVSQSPSNKVTEKGKDVELRCDPISGHTALYWYRQSLGQGLEFLIYFQGNSAPDKSGLPSDRFSAERTGGSVSTLTIQRTQQEDSAVYLCASRQGGAYEQYFGPGTRLTVT.

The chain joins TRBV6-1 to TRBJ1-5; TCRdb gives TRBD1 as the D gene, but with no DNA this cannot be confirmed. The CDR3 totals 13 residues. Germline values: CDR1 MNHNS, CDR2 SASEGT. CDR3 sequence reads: CAGTENSNQPQHF.

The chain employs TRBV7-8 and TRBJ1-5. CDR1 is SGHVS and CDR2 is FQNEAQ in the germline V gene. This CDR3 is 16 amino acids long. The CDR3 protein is CASSPRRWQQNQPQHF.

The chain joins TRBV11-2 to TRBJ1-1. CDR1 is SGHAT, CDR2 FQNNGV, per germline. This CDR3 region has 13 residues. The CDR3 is CASSFSVGTEAFF.

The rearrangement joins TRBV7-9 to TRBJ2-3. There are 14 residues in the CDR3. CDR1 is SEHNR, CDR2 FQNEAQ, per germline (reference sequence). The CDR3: CASSFGQSTDTQYF. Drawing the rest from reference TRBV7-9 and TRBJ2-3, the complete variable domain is DTGVSQNPRHKITKRGQNVTFRCDPISEHNRLYWYRQTLGQGPEFLTYFQNEAQLEKSRLLSDRFSAERPKGSFSTLEIQRTEQGDSAMYLCASSFGQSTDTQYFGPGTRLTVL.

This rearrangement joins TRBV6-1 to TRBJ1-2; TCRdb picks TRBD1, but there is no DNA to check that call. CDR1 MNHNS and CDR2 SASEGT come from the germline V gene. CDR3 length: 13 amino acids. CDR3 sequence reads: CASSTGRIYGYTF.

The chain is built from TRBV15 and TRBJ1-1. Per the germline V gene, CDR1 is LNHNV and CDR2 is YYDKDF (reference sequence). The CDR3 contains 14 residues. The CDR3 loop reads CATSRIGSDTEAFF.

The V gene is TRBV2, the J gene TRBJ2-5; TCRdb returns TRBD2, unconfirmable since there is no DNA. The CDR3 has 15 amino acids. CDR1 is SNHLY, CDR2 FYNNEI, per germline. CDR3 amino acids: CASSVEGRPRETQYF.

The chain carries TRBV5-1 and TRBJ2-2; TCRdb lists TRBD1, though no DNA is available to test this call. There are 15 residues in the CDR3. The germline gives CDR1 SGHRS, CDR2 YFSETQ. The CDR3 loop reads CASSTDGQNTGELFF.

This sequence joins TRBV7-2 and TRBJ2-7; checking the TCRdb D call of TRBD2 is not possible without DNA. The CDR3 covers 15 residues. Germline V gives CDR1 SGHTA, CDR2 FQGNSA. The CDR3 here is CASSFGLNTPYEQYF.